This T cell receptor beta chain was obtained from a study of T cell changes during pregnancy in multiple sclerosis. Clones were sequenced by immunoSEQ multiplex PCR, and TCRdb holds only the in-frame ones, with some missing. The sample has 65,000 to 85,000 clones, about nine tenths seen once; the top ten hold 0.29%. This CDR3 is built from 15 residues. V dropped 4 bases and J dropped 0 bases, with 10 bases sitting between them. The germline V gene has CDR1 SGHRS and CDR2 YFSETQ. The receptor's source is a female donor with multiple sclerosis, enrolled in a pregnancy study. The genes are TRBV5-1 and TRBJ2-2; tentative D call: TRBD2 (6 bases). This material consisted of CD4+ T cells from peripheral blood mononuclear cells, taken after pregnancy. The CDR3 loop is CASSQGLPNTGELFF. The CDR3 DNA sequence: TGCGCCAGCAGCCAGGGACTTCCGAACACCGGGGAGCTGTTTTTT.